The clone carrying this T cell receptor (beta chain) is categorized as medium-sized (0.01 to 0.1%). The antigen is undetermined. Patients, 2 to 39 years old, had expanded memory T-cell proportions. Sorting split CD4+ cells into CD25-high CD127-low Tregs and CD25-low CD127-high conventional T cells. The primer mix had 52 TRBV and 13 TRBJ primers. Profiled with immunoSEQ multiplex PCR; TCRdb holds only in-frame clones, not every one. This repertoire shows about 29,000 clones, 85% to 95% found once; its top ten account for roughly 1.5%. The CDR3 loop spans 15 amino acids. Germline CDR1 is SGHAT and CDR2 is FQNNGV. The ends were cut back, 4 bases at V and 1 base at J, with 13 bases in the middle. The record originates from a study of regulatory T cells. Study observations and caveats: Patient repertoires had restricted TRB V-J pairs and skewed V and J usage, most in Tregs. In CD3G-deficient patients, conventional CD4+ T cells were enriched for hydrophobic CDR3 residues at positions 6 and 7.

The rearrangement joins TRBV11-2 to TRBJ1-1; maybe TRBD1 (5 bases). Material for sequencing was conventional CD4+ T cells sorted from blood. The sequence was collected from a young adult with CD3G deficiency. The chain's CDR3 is CASSSTEGWNTEAFF. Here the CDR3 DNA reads TGTGCCAGCAGCTCCACCGAGGGGTGGAACACTGAAGCTTTCTTT.